This is a list of T cell receptor beta chains from one sample in a study of tumor-infiltrating lymphocytes in primary liver carcinoma. In TCRdb, the multiplex PCR reads were re-called with MiXCR into one record per CDR3 protein. The repertoire holds some 40,000 distinct CDR3 sequences, with roughly 77% as singletons. Sequenced input: tumor-adjacent normal liver tissue. These receptors came from a man aged 40-49 years with primary liver carcinoma and hepatitis B virus infection. Each CDR3 is given with its conserved first and last residue. Each record gives: V gene, clone size, D gene, J gene, CDR3 DNA, CDR3 protein. The D gene is left open where the match is weak. Clone sizes are given selectively: once, few, many, or a class where the clone is expanded.

>TRBV29-1|-|-|TRBJ2-1
TGCAGCACCCCGGATGGCGGCCGGATAGGAGAGCAGTTCTTC
CSTPDGGRIGEQFF
>TRBV11-1|-|TRBD2|TRBJ2-1
TGTACCAGCAGCATAGGAAAGGGTAGCGGGGCCTCACGGTTCGGCAATGAGCAGTTCTTC
CTSSIGKGSGASRFGNEQFF
>TRBV6-5|medium-sized|-|TRBJ2-6
TGTGCCAGCAGTCAAAGGGGCCCTGGGGCCAACGTCCTGACTTTC
CASSQRGPGANVLTF
>TRBV6-5|-|-|TRBJ2-2
TGTGCCACGGGAGTGAGGACCGAGAACACCGGGGAGCTGATTTTT
CATGVRTENTGELIF
>TRBV5-8|many|-|TRBJ2-7
TGTGCCAGCAGCTTGGTCAGCAGCCACGAGCAGTACTTC
CASSLVSSHEQYF
>TRBV7-2|-|TRBD2|TRBJ2-1
TGTGCCAGCAGCTTAGCGGCTAGCGGGAGGAGGCTCTTC
CASSLAASGRRLF
>TRBV25-1|many|-|TRBJ1-1
TGTGCCAGCAGCCGACTAAACACTGAAGCTTTCTTT
CASSRLNTEAFF
>TRBV18|-|-|TRBJ2-1
TGTGCCAGCTCACCCTTCGACTGCAATGAGCAGTTCTTC
CASSPFDCNEQFF
>TRBV6-2/TRBV6-3|-|-|TRBJ1-1
TGTGCCACGCGAACATGGGGACTGGGGTCTGAAGCTTTCTTT
CATRTWGLGSEAFF
>TRBV6-4|-|-|TRBJ2-1
TGTGCCAGTTCGGGGCAGAACCACAATGGGCAGTTCTTC
CASSGQNHNGQFF
>TRBV30|-|-|TRBJ1-1
TGTGTCCGTACCTCGGGGGGAAGCACAGAAGCTTTCTTT
CVRTSGGSTEAFF
>TRBV6-1|-|-|TRBJ1-1
TGTGCCAGCAGTGAAAGTGAGGGGCAGGGGTCTAACACTGAAGCTTTCTTT
CASSESEGQGSNTEAFF
>TRBV4-2|few|TRBD1|TRBJ2-5
TGTGCCAGCAGCCAAGACGGGACAGGGGGCCAAGAGACCCAGTACTTC
CASSQDGTGGQETQYF
>TRBV5-4|few|TRBD2|TRBJ2-1
TGTACAAGCAGCTCCCGGACTAGCGGGAGGTATAATGAGCAGTTCTTC
CTSSSRTSGRYNEQFF
>TRBV12-3/TRBV12-4|-|-|TRBJ2-2
TGTGCTAGCAGTAACTCCGTGGGCACCAGGGAGCTGTTTTTT
CASSNSVGTRELFF
>TRBV7-9|-|TRBD2|TRBJ2-5
TGTGCCAGCGGCTCACTTCTAGCGGGAGGGCCGGCCCGAGAGACCCAGTACTTC
CASGSLLAGGPARETQYF
>TRBV11-2|-|-|TRBJ1-4
TGTGCCAGCAGCCGGCCGGGCATCGGGGAAAGACCGTTTTTT
CASSRPGIGERPFF
>TRBV6-6|few|-|TRBJ2-5
TGTGCCAGCAGTTACCAGAGCGAGGAGACCCAGTACTTC
CASSYQSEETQYF
>TRBV10-3|few|-|TRBJ2-2
TGTGCCATCAAAGTGACAGCGAACACCGGGGAGCTGCTTTTT
CAIKVTANTGELLF
>TRBV12-3/TRBV12-4|-|-|TRBJ2-7
TGTGCCAGCAGTTTGGATCTCGGCACTAGTGTCTGCGAGCAGTACTTC
CASSLDLGTSVCEQYF
>TRBV7-9|-|-|TRBJ2-1
TGTGCCAGCAGTGACAGTGTATTCGAAGACAATGAGCAGTTCTTC
CASSDSVFEDNEQFF
>TRBV6-5|-|TRBD2|TRBJ2-3
TGTGCCAGTAGTTCACTCCCCCTAAGCGGGGGGAGAGATACGCAGTATTTT
CASSSLPLSGGRDTQYF
>TRBV19|-|TRBD2|TRBJ2-1
TGTGCCAGTCATGTCCTAGCGGGAGCCGGCTACAATGAGCAGTTCTTC
CASHVLAGAGYNEQFF
>TRBV30|-|-|TRBJ2-3
TGTGCTTGGAGTCACTGGGAGGTCCCAGATACGCAGTATTTT
CAWSHWEVPDTQYF
>TRBV6-1|medium-sized|-|TRBJ1-5
TGTGCCAGCAGTGCGGATCAGCCCCAGCATTTT
CASSADQPQHF
>TRBV13|medium-sized|-|TRBJ2-7
TGTGCCAGCAGCTTAAGCTATAGTTACGAGCAGTACTTC
CASSLSYSYEQYF
>TRBV5-6|-|TRBD1|TRBJ2-4
TGTGCCAGCAGCACACAGGGGCTAGCCAAAAACATTCAGTACTTC
CASSTQGLAKNIQYF
>TRBV2|many|TRBD2|TRBJ2-5
TGTGCCAGCAGTCGACTAGCGGCTGGGCAAGAGACCCAGTACTTC
CASSRLAAGQETQYF
>TRBV4-3|-|-|TRBJ1-2
TGCGTCAGCAGTCAGGCAGAGGCAGGGAGGAACTATGGCTACACCTTC
CVSSQAEAGRNYGYTF
>TRBV29-1|medium-sized|TRBD1|TRBJ2-5
TGCAGCGTCACCCGGGACAGGGGAGGGGAGACCCAGTACTTC
CSVTRDRGGETQYF
>TRBV14|many|-|TRBJ2-7
TGTGCCAGCAGCCCCAAGGAGGCCTACGAGCAGTACTTC
CASSPKEAYEQYF
>TRBV11-1|-|TRBD2|TRBJ2-1
TGTGCCAACAGTATAGGAAAGACTAGCGGTGCCTCACGGTTCGGCAATGAGCAGTTCTTC
CANSIGKTSGASRFGNEQFF
>TRBV6-6|-|TRBD2|TRBJ2-7
TGTGCCAGCAGTTACTCCGGACTAGCGGGCTCAGGCTCCTACGAACAGTACTTC
CASSYSGLAGSGSYEQYF
>TRBV6-1|-|-|TRBJ2-7
TGTGCCAGCAGTGAGGGACAAGGCCAATACGAACAGTACTTC
CASSEGQGQYEQYF
>TRBV6-2/TRBV6-3|-|-|TRBJ2-7
TGTGCCATCAGTGCCGACCGTCACTACGAGCAGTATTTC
CAISADRHYEQYF
>TRBV6-2/TRBV6-3|-|-|TRBJ2-2
TGTATCAGCAGTTACTCTAGCGACACCGGGGAGCTGTGTTTT
CISSYSSDTGELCF
>TRBV11-2|-|TRBD2|TRBJ2-5
TGTGCCAGGACCTTAAGACTAGCAGGTGACTCGAGCGAGACCCAGTACTTC
CARTLRLAGDSSETQYF
>TRBV6-6|-|TRBD1|TRBJ1-2
TGTGCCAGCAGTTGGATACAGGGGGCGCGTGGCTACAACTTC
CASSWIQGARGYNF
>TRBV7-9|-|-|TRBJ1-2
TGTACCAGCACCCAGGCAATCGGCTATGGCTACACCTTC
CTSTQAIGYGYTF
>TRBV29-1|-|-|TRBJ2-1
TGCAGCGTTCGAGGGGCTGGCGAGAGGCCCTGGAATGAGCAGTTCTTC
CSVRGAGERPWNEQFF
>TRBV18|many|-|TRBJ2-1
TGTGCCAGCTCACCATTTAGCGGTGTATCCTACAATGAGCAGTTCTTC
CASSPFSGVSYNEQFF
>TRBV6-1|-|-|TRBJ2-2
TGTGCCAGCATCGAAAGCGGTAGGGGGACCGGGGAGCTGTTTTTT
CASIESGRGTGELFF
>TRBV5-5|-|-|TRBJ2-7
TGTGCCAGAAGCTTGGTTCCACATGAAGGAGAGCAGTACTTC
CARSLVPHEGEQYF
>TRBV10-3|-|-|TRBJ2-5
TGTTCCATCAGTGAGAGGAGGGGGGAGACCCAGTACTTC
CSISERRGETQYF
>TRBV13|-|-|TRBJ2-7
TGTGCCAGCAGCTTAGGGGGTGAGGGGGGCGGCTGGCAGTACTTC
CASSLGGEGGGWQYF
>TRBV5-1|-|TRBD2|TRBJ2-3
TGCGCCAGCAGCTTTATAGCGGGGCCTGAGGATATGCAGTATTTT
CASSFIAGPEDMQYF
>TRBV5-5|-|-|TRBJ2-7
TGTGCCAGCGGTTTCGATATACGGCCACCCTACGAGCAGTACTTC
CASGFDIRPPYEQYF
>TRBV28|-|TRBD2|TRBJ2-7
TGTGCCAACAGTTTATGGAGGGAGGGCACCTACGAGCAGTATTTC
CANSLWREGTYEQYF
>TRBV12-3/TRBV12-4|-|-|TRBJ2-1
TGTGCCAGCAGTTTGGGACATGGGAGATTAGGGCAGCTCTTC
CASSLGHGRLGQLF
>TRBV19|-|TRBD2|TRBJ2-1
TGTGCCAGTAGTACCGCACTAGCGGCTTACAATGAGCAGTTCTTC
CASSTALAAYNEQFF
>TRBV6-1|medium-sized|TRBD2|TRBJ2-2
TGTGCCAGCAAGCCTAGCGGTAACACCGGGGAGCTGTTTTTT
CASKPSGNTGELFF
>TRBV6-6|-|TRBD2|TRBJ2-7
TGTGTCAGCAGTTACTCTGGACTAGCGGGCTTAAGCTCCTACGAGCAGTACTTC
CVSSYSGLAGLSSYEQYF
>TRBV6-1|medium-sized|-|TRBJ2-7
TGTGCCAGCAGTTGGGACACCTCCTACGAGCAGTACTTC
CASSWDTSYEQYF
>TRBV2|-|-|TRBJ2-7
TGTGCCAGCAGAAAGGCACATACCTACGAGCAGTACTTC
CASRKAHTYEQYF
>TRBV6-2/TRBV6-3|-|-|TRBJ1-5
TGTGCCAACCGTGCAGGGACTACACTCCATAGCAATCAGCCCCAGCATTTT
CANRAGTTLHSNQPQHF
>TRBV30|-|TRBD2|TRBJ2-2
TGTGCCCGGAATTGGCTGGCGGGAGGCACCGGGGAGCTGTTTTTT
CARNWLAGGTGELFF
>TRBV6-5|-|TRBD1|TRBJ1-4
TGTGCCAGCAGACCCGGGACAGGCAAAGTCTTTCTTGCAACTAATGAGAAACTGTTTTTT
CASRPGTGKVFLATNEKLFF
>TRBV5-1|-|-|TRBJ2-7
TGCGCCAGCAGCATCGGCAGGGTAGACAAGCAGTACTTC
CASSIGRVDKQYF